Below, 22 T cell receptor beta chains from the same sample are listed, as sequenced in a study of cytomegalovirus exposure and HLA in healthy donors. Vbeta (60) and Jbeta (13) primers were used in the PCR. Here immunoSEQ multiplex PCR was the method, and the copy in TCRdb shows in-frame clones only, minus some. The sample has about 150,000 clones, around four fifths seen once. Sequencing was carried out using PBMCs. Every receptor here comes from a woman aged 50 to 60 in good health and CMV-seropositive.

The chain employs TRBV20-1 and TRBJ2-5; possible D gene TRBD2, 6 bases. Germline assignment: CDR1 DFQATT and CDR2 SNEGSKA (reference sequence). The CDR3 runs to 11 residues. V gave up 6 bases and J gave up 13 bases, with 18 bases separating them. The DNA for the CDR3 is TGCAGTGCCGCAGATGGGACTTCAAGGTACTTC. It encodes CSAADGTSRYF.

The gene calls are TRBV27 and TRBJ2-1; D is perhaps TRBD2 (6 bases). The CDR3 consists of 14 residues. Germline-derived CDR1 and CDR2 are MNHEY and SMNVEV (reference sequence). Trimming removed 7 bases at V and 3 bases at J, with 13 bases between. The CDR3 loop is CASTHGGLYNEQFF. The DNA of the CDR3 is TGTGCCAGCACCCACGGGGGACTCTACAATGAGCAGTTCTTC.

V and J are TRBV5-1 and TRBJ2-7, with 11 bases aligning to TRBD1. CDR1 is SGHRS, CDR2 YFSETQ, per germline. The trim removed 4 bases at V and 3 bases at J, leaving 6 bases unmatched. This CDR3 is built from 15 residues. The chain's CDR3 is CASSLGGTGGYEQYF. CDR3 sequence (DNA): TGCGCCAGCAGCCTGGGGGGGACAGGGGGCTACGAGCAGTACTTC.

This chain joins TRBV10-3 and TRBJ2-1, with TRBD2 identical over 11 bases. Germline trimming cut 4 bases from V and 2 bases from J; bases unmatched to any gene: 10. The CDR3 has 18 residues. Germline V gene sequence: CDR1 ENHRY, CDR2 SYGVKD. The chain's CDR3 is CAISGNSGGAWAYNEQFF. The CDR3 nucleotides are TGTGCCATCAGTGGAAATAGCGGGGGGGCTTGGGCCTACAATGAGCAGTTCTTC.

This clone was seen only once. J is TRBJ1-4 and V is TRBV5-4, with D maybe TRBD1 (6 bases). CDR1 is SGHNT, CDR2 YYREEE, per germline (reference sequence). The CDR3 is made up of 16 amino acids. Trimming shortened V by 4 bases and J by 5 bases, and 18 bases separated the two germline ends. As DNA, the CDR3 is TGTGCCAGCAGCAAAAACTCGGCAGGGGCGAATGAAAAACTGTTTTTT. It codes for CASSKNSAGANEKLFF. The variable domain in full, completed from reference TRBV5-4 and TRBJ1-4, reads ETGVTQSPTHLIKTRGQQVTLRCSSQSGHNTVSWYQQALGQGPQFIFQYYREEENGRGNFPPRFSGLQFPNYSSELNVNALELDDSALYLCASSKNSAGANEKLFFGSGTQLSVL.

The rearrangement links TRBV7-9 to TRBJ2-1; no reliable D call. The CDR3 loop spans 14 amino acids. V was clipped by 1 base and J by 2 bases, with 6 bases between them. Germline V gene sequence: CDR1 SEHNR, CDR2 FQNEAQ (reference sequence). For the CDR3, the DNA is TGTGCCAGCAGCTTAGAATCGGCCTACAATGAGCAGTTCTTC. It encodes CASSLESAYNEQFF.

The V and J genes are TRBV6-5 and TRBJ1-2; 12 positions agree with TRBD1. Losses at the gene ends were 5 bases for V and 8 bases for J; bases not matched to a gene: 9. From germline, CDR1 is MNHEY and CDR2 SVGAGI. The CDR3 runs to 15 residues. The CDR3 DNA reads TGTGCCAGCAGTAACCGGGGACAGGGGGCGGAAGGCTACACCTTC. Its translation: CASSNRGQGAEGYTF.

The CDR3 loop is CAWSNGRVEQFF. As DNA, the CDR3 is TGTGCCTGGAGCAATGGGAGGGTTGAGCAGTTCTTC. The gene calls are TRBV30 and TRBJ2-1; 7 bases match TRBD2. The ends lost 3 bases at V and 9 bases at J; junction bases unmatched: 5. Germline values: CDR1 GTSNPN, CDR2 SVGIG (reference sequence). CDR3 size: 12 residues.

The rearrangement links TRBV29-1 to TRBJ2-5; 9 bases line up with TRBD2. Trimming removed 1 base from V and 5 bases from J; junction bases left unmatched: 11. The germline CDR1 and CDR2 sequences are SQVTM and ANQGSEA. This CDR3 is built from 16 residues. The CDR3 here is CSVEGGLAGRGETQYF. DNA for the CDR3: TGCAGCGTTGAAGGGGGCCTAGCGGGGAGAGGGGAGACCCAGTACTTC.

V is TRBV5-6 and J is TRBJ2-7; 10 nucleotides line up with TRBD1. The CDR3 spans 16 residues. CDR1 SGHDT and CDR2 YYEEEE come from the germline V gene. Trimming took 4 bases from V and 1 from J; bases not matched to a gene: 8. The CDR3 nucleotides read TGTGCCAGCAGCCTGGGACAGGGGTTCGTTTCCTACGAGCAGTACTTC. Translated: CASSLGQGFVSYEQYF.

This chain joins TRBV29-1 and TRBJ1-1; weak D call: TRBD1 (5 bases). The CDR3 is 15 amino acids. Trimming took 7 bases from V and 3 from J, leaving 21 bases between them. Germline-derived CDR1 and CDR2 are SQVTM and ANQGSEA. CDR3 in DNA: TGCAGCGCCATGGGAGGCATCATGGGGGACACTGAAGCTTTCTTT. Translated, it gives CSAMGGIMGDTEAFF.

The chain is built from TRBV7-6 and TRBJ1-1; unclear D gene. The germline V and J ends were trimmed by 1 base and 8 bases, with 11 bases remaining between them. The CDR3 is 13 amino acids. Germline CDR1 is SGHVS and CDR2 is FNYEAQ. The CDR3 is CASSLVANAEAFF. The CDR3 bases are TGTGCCAGCAGCTTAGTTGCGAACGCGGAAGCTTTCTTT.

The CDR3 region is CASSPSGGYQPQHF. CDR3 coding DNA: TGTGCCAGCAGCCCCAGCGGGGGATATCAGCCCCAGCATTTT. The chain carries TRBV7-8 and TRBJ1-5; tentatively, D is TRBD1 (5 bases). Germline-derived CDR1 and CDR2 are SGHVS and FQNEAQ. With 5 bases removed from V and 5 bases from J, the gap between germline ends came to 13 bases. This CDR3 is 14 amino acids long. The whole variable domain, remainder taken from reference TRBV7-8 and TRBJ1-5, is GAGVSQSPRYKVAKRGQDVALRCDPISGHVSLFWYQQALGQGPEFLTYFQNEAQLDKSGLPSDRFFAERPEGSVSTLKIQRTQQEDSAVYLCASSPSGGYQPQHFGDGTRLSIL.

The rearrangement links TRBV14 to TRBJ2-7; 9 bases fit TRBD1. V lost 4 bases and J lost 2; bases outside the gene matches: 6. CDR1 and CDR2 from the germline V gene are SGHDN and FVKESK. The CDR3 runs 15 residues. The CDR3 region has the DNA TGTGCCAGCAGCCGTTTTGGGACAGGGACCTACGAGCAGTACTTC. This codes for CASSRFGTGTYEQYF.

The V gene is TRBV5-1, the J gene TRBJ1-5; D not resolved. V was clipped by 1 base and J by 3 bases, with 8 bases between them. Germline CDR1 is SGHRS and CDR2 is YFSETQ. CDR3 length equals 14 residues. The CDR3 sequence is CASSLNSFNQPQHF. The CDR3 nucleotides read TGCGCCAGCAGCTTGAACAGCTTCAATCAGCCCCAGCATTTT.

V and J are TRBV15 and TRBJ2-5; 7 bases align to TRBD1. The CDR3 contains 15 residues. V lost 0 bases and J lost 5; bases outside the gene matches: 6. Germline CDR1 and CDR2: LNHNV and YYDKDF (reference sequence). CDR3 amino acids: CATSRDQGRGETQYF. Written as DNA, the CDR3 is TGTGCCACCAGCAGAGATCAGGGCAGGGGGGAGACCCAGTACTTC.

CDR3 sequence: CASSDGPLLAGYTF. CDR3 DNA sequence: TGTGCCAGCAGTGACGGACCTCTACTAGCTGGCTACACCTTC. The chain couples TRBV6-1 to TRBJ1-2; D unresolved. The length of the CDR3 is 14 residues. The germline V gene has CDR1 MNHNS and CDR2 SASEGT. V lost 3 bases and J 7 bases, leaving 15 bases between the germline ends.

This clone was counted once. CDR3 DNA: TGTGCCACCAGCAGAGAACGATCAGTTTCCTACGAGCAGTACTTC. Translated: CATSRERSVSYEQYF. This chain joins TRBV15 and TRBJ2-7, with D unresolved. The CDR3 contains 15 residues. In germline, CDR1 is LNHNV, CDR2 YYDKDF (reference sequence). Trimming left V 0 bases short and J 1 base short, with 10 bases between.

J is TRBJ1-1 and V is TRBV18; no firm D call. V was trimmed by 0 bases and J by 2 bases, leaving 13 bases between them. This CDR3 spans 16 amino acids. The V gene's germline CDR1 is KGHSH and CDR2 LQKENI. The CDR3: CASSPPRKRDNTEAFF. The DNA of the CDR3 is TGTGCCAGCTCACCACCGAGGAAACGTGATAACACTGAAGCTTTCTTT.

The chain has TRBV29-1 and TRBJ2-1, with 8 bases lining up with TRBD2. From germline, CDR1 is SQVTM and CDR2 ANQGSEA. This CDR3 is 14 amino acids long. V was pared by 5 bases and J by 1 base, with 4 bases of the junction left unmatched. DNA for the CDR3: TGCAGCGTTCCAGCGGGGGTTTCCTACAATGAGCAGTTCTTC. Its protein product is CSVPAGVSYNEQFF.

This clone has only one observation. The chain links TRBV19 to TRBJ2-4; D might be TRBD1 (6 bases). The germline gives CDR1 LNHDA, CDR2 SQIVND (reference sequence). The CDR3 totals 17 residues. Trimming left V 2 bases short and J 1 base short, with 15 bases between. The DNA of the CDR3 is TGTGCCAGTAGTATATTCAGGGGCCAAGTGGCCAAAAACATTCAGTACTTC. As protein: CASSIFRGQVAKNIQYF.

The V call is TRBV5-1, the J call TRBJ2-4; TRBD1 matches 10 bases. There are 16 residues in the CDR3. V was pared by 4 bases and J by 2 bases, with 6 bases of the junction left unmatched. Germline loops: CDR1 SGHRS, CDR2 YFSETQ. In DNA, the CDR3 is TGCGCCAGCAGCCTGGGGACAGGGGTGACCAAAAACATTCAGTACTTC. This codes for CASSLGTGVTKNIQYF.